The 2 T cell receptor beta chains below were found in one sample sequenced in a study of cytomegalovirus exposure and HLA in healthy donors. Primers included in the PCR were 60 Vbeta and 13 Jbeta primers. Only in-frame clones appear in the TCRdb table, and some are missing; sequencing was by immunoSEQ multiplex PCR. In the table there are under 200,000 clones, roughly 13% of which are singletons. The sample comprised PBMCs. These receptor sequences come from a man aged 45-65 years in good health and CMV-seropositive.

This clone came up a few times. V gene TRBV18 combines with J gene TRBJ2-5; 9 nucleotides align to TRBD1. CDR1 and CDR2 from the germline V gene are KGHSH and LQKENI. CDR3 length: 14 residues. With 6 bases clipped from V and 5 bases from J, the junction kept 7 bases outside the gene matches. The CDR3 bases are TGTGCCAGCTCGCACAGGGGGCCGAGGGAGACCCAGTACTTC. Protein sequence: CASSHRGPRETQYF.

This clone has only a few counts. The V gene is TRBV11-2, the J gene TRBJ2-3; 10 nucleotides match TRBD2. From germline, CDR1 is SGHAT and CDR2 FQNNGV. CDR3 length equals 15 residues. The junction had 7 bases not matched to a gene; V was cut back by 5 bases and J by 5 bases. The CDR3 here is CASSRAGGPIDTQYF. CDR3 in DNA: TGTGCCAGCAGCCGAGCGGGGGGGCCGATAGATACGCAGTATTTT.